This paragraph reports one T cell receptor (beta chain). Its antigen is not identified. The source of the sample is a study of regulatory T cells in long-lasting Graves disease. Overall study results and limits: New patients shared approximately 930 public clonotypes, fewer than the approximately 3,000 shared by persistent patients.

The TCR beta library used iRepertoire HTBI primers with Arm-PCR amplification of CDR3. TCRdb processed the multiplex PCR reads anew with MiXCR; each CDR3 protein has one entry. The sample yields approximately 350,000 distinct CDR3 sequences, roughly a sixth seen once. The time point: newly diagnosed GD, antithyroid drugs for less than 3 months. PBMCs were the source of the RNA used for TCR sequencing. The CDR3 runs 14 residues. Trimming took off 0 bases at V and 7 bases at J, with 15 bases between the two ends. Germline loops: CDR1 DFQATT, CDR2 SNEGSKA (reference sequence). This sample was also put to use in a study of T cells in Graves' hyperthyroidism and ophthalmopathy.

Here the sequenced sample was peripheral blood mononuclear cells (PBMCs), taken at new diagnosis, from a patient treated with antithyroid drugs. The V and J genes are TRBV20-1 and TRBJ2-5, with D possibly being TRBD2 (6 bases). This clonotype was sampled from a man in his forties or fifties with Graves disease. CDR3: CSARDSRVGGTQYF. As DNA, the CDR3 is TGCAGTGCTAGAGATTCTAGGGTCGGGGGGACCCAGTACTTC.